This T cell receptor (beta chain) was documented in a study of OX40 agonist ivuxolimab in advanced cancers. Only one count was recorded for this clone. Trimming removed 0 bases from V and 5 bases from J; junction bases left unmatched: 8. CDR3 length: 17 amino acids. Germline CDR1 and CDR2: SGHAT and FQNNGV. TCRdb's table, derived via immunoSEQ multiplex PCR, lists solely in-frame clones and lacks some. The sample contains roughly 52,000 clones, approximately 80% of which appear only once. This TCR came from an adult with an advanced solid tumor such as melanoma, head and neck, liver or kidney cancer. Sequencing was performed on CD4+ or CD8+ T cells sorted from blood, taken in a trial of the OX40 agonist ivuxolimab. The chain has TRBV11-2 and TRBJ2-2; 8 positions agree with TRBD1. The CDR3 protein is CASSLDSDRAYTGELFF. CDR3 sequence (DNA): TGTGCCAGCAGCTTAGATTCGGACAGGGCATATACCGGGGAGCTGTTTTTT.